This entry lists 27 T cell receptor beta chains sequenced from one sample in a study of cytomegalovirus exposure and HLA in healthy donors. This PCR relied on a set of 60 Vbeta primers and 13 Jbeta primers. This table comes from immunoSEQ multiplex PCR, and its TCRdb copy is limited to in-frame clones, with some not included. The sample has 65,000 to 90,000 clones. Sequenced: PBMCs. The receptors were gathered from a female donor in good health and CMV-seropositive.

V is TRBV7-9 and J is TRBJ1-4; possible D gene TRBD1, 6 bases. This CDR3 region has 13 residues. The germline gives CDR1 SEHNR, CDR2 FQNEAQ (reference sequence). Deletions cut 0 bases from V and 8 bases from J, with 7 bases between. The CDR3 spells CASSLAGTEKLFF. CDR3 DNA: TGTGCCAGCAGCTTAGCCGGGACAGAAAAACTGTTTTTT.

CDR3 in DNA: TGTGCCAGCTCGCGAGCGGTGGGGTCGAACACTGAAGCTTTCTTT. This gives the protein CASSRAVGSNTEAFF. The chain links TRBV18 to TRBJ1-1; D ambiguous. Germline V gene data show CDR1 as KGHSH and CDR2 as LQKENI. The CDR3 has 15 amino acids. The V gene lost 6 bases and the J gene lost 1 base, with 15 bases spanning the gap.

The genes are TRBV28 and TRBJ2-7; D might be TRBD1 (5 bases). The V and J ends lost 3 bases and 2 bases respectively, with 11 bases between them. Germline V gene lookup returns CDR1 MDHEN and CDR2 SYDVKM. The CDR3 extends over 14 amino acids. CDR3 protein: CASSLVAGTYEQYF. The DNA of the CDR3 is TGTGCCAGCAGTTTGGTGGCAGGGACCTACGAGCAGTACTTC.

This sequence joins TRBV7-9 and TRBJ2-5, with 8 bases lining up with TRBD2. CDR3 size: 14 residues. Germline lookup yields CDR1 SEHNR and CDR2 FQNEAQ (reference sequence). V lost 6 bases, J lost 5 bases, and 8 bases stayed unmatched. In nucleotides, the CDR3 is TGTGCCAGCAGGGGGGCGGGGGGAGCGGAGACCCAGTACTTC. This codes for CASRGAGGAETQYF.

The chain combines TRBV27 with TRBJ2-5; 11 bases fit TRBD2. Germline loops: CDR1 MNHEY, CDR2 SMNVEV (reference sequence). The CDR3 spans 18 residues. The J segment lost 1 base and the V segment lost 4 bases, leaving 11 bases of the junction unmatched. In nucleotides, the CDR3 is TGTGCCAGCAGTTCCCGGCCCCCTAGCGGGAGGCCCCAAGAGACCCAGTACTTC. It codes for CASSSRPPSGRPQETQYF.

The chain combines TRBV7-2 with TRBJ2-7, with TRBD2 identical over 16 bases. The CDR3 consists of 17 residues. Trimming removed 2 bases from V and 6 bases from J; junction bases left unmatched: 7. CDR1 is SGHTA, CDR2 FQGNSA, per germline. This chain's CDR3 is CASSLQGTSGRAGEQYF. CDR3 nucleotides: TGTGCCAGCAGCTTACAAGGGACTAGCGGGAGGGCGGGCGAGCAGTACTTC.

The chain combines TRBV10-3 with TRBJ1-1, with D possibly being TRBD1 (5 bases). The CDR3 length is 16 residues. Trimming left V 0 bases short and J 4 bases short, with 15 bases between. Germline V gene lookup returns CDR1 ENHRY and CDR2 SYGVKD. DNA of the CDR3: TGTGCCATCAGTGAGTCGAGAGCACAAAGGGGCACTGAAGCTTTCTTT. Amino acid sequence: CAISESRAQRGTEAFF.

Notes on this clone: The same CDR3 arises from other DNA sequences in this sample as well. The chain has TRBV18 and TRBJ1-2; the D gene is possibly TRBD1 (5 bases). The V end was cut by 3 bases, the J end by 1 base, with 6 bases between. CDR1 KGHSH and CDR2 LQKENI come from the germline V gene. This CDR3 comprises 13 residues. Here the CDR3 DNA reads TGTGCCAGCTCACCCGACAGTAACTATGGCTACACCTTC. Its protein is CASSPDSNYGYTF.

The chain combines TRBV7-2 with TRBJ2-3; no firm D call. Between the trimmed V and J ends, which lost 4 bases and 1 base, there was a span of 15 bases. This CDR3 is built from 16 residues. Germline V CDR1 and CDR2: SGHTA, FQGNSA. Written as DNA, the CDR3 is TGTGCCAGCAGCTATCCGGAGTTCTGGGGCACAGATACGCAGTATTTT. Its protein product is CASSYPEFWGTDTQYF.

V usage is TRBV5-1 and J usage is TRBJ2-7, with 8 bases fitting TRBD2. Trimming removed 2 bases from V and 7 bases from J; junction bases left unmatched: 5. The CDR3 covers 13 residues. The germline V gene encodes CDR1 SGHRS and CDR2 YFSETQ. Here the CDR3 DNA reads TGCGCCAGCAGCTTTGGCGGGGGGCGGGAGCAGTACTTC. Amino acids: CASSFGGGREQYF.

Turning to this clone: Distinct nucleotide sequences in the sample also encode this CDR3. V is TRBV18 and J is TRBJ1-6; D might be TRBD1 (6 bases). The V gene lost 8 bases and the J gene lost 3 bases, with 17 bases spanning the gap. The CDR3 extends over 16 amino acids. Germline CDR1 is KGHSH and CDR2 is LQKENI. CDR3 coding DNA: TGTGCCAGCCAGGGTAGGACAGCAAGCTATAATTCACCCCTCCACTTT. Its protein is CASQGRTASYNSPLHF.

Notes on this clone: The DNA is left out, because the CDR3 cannot be placed on it with certainty; the CDR3 is given as TCRdb lists it. The chain has TRBV29-1 and TRBJ1-1. The CDR3 has 13 amino acids, counting both end residues. Germline assignment: CDR1 SQVTM and CDR2 ANQGSEA. The chain's CDR3 is CSVGPGSNTEDFF.

The rearrangement links TRBV7-6 to TRBJ2-5, with TRBD1 matching over 8 bases. The J call may be wrong; the DNA end is better matched by TRBJ2-7. The CDR3 spans 14 residues. CDR1 and CDR2 (germline): SGHVS, FNYEAQ. The CDR3 coding sequence is TGTGCCAGCAGCTTAGGCACAGGGGGAGCCGAGCAGTACTTC. It is translated as CASSLGTGGAEQYF.

The CDR3 nucleotides are TGTGCCAGCAGCTTAACGAGGGCGGGGGCTTACAATGAGCAGTTCTTC. Protein: CASSLTRAGAYNEQFF. V usage is TRBV7-3 and J usage is TRBJ2-1, with D tentatively TRBD2 (7 bases). Germline V gene lookup returns CDR1 SGHTA and CDR2 FQGTGA. The V end was cut by 0 bases, the J end by 4 bases, with 13 bases between. The length of the CDR3 is 16 residues.

The V and J genes are TRBV6-6 and TRBJ1-2, with 9 bases fitting TRBD1. The V gene end was trimmed by 4 bases and the J gene end by 10 bases; junction bases not matched to a gene: 7. The CDR3 sequence is 13 residues long. Germline V gene lookup returns CDR1 MNHNY and CDR2 SVGAGI (reference sequence). CDR3 DNA: TGTGCCAGCAGTTCCTCCGGGACAGGGATCTACACCTTC. It codes for CASSSSGTGIYTF.

This chain joins TRBV4-3 and TRBJ2-3; TRBD2 matches 10 bases. The CDR3 runs 15 residues. In germline, CDR1 is LGHNA, CDR2 YSLEER. V shed 6 bases and J 4 bases; nucleotides not matched to a gene: 7. The CDR3 spells CASRKRGGRSDTQYF. The CDR3 DNA reads TGCGCCAGCAGGAAGCGGGGGGGCCGGTCAGATACGCAGTATTTT.

The V and J genes are TRBV7-2 and TRBJ2-3; maybe TRBD1 (6 bases). The V end was cut by 5 bases, the J end by 2 bases, with 11 bases between. CDR1 SGHTA and CDR2 FQGNSA come from the germline V gene. This CDR3 is 14 amino acids long. CDR3 coding DNA: TGTGCCAGCAGCCAGGGGCAGAACACAGATACGCAGTATTTT. Translated, it gives CASSQGQNTDTQYF.

This rearrangement joins TRBV19 to TRBJ1-5, with TRBD1 matching over 7 bases. CDR3 length: 16 amino acids. The germline V gene has CDR1 LNHDA and CDR2 SQIVND (reference sequence). J was trimmed by 0 bases and V by 4 bases; bases with no gene match: 6. CDR3 DNA: TGTGCCAGTAGTAATCGGGGGACAGTTAGCAATCAGCCCCAGCATTTT. It is translated as CASSNRGTVSNQPQHF.

The gene calls are TRBV29-1 and TRBJ1-1; D is unclear. The germline V and J ends were trimmed by 4 bases and 1 base, with 10 bases remaining between them. The germline V gene encodes CDR1 SQVTM and CDR2 ANQGSEA. The CDR3 consists of 13 residues. DNA of the CDR3: TGCAGCGTTGCACTGGTAGAGAACACTGAAGCTTTCTTT. Residues: CSVALVENTEAFF.

This chain connects TRBV9 to TRBJ1-2, with a tentative D call TRBD1 (5 bases). The germline V and J ends were trimmed by 0 bases and 8 bases, with 26 bases remaining between them. The germline CDR1 and CDR2 sequences are SGDLS and YYNGEE. The CDR3 is made up of 18 amino acids. The CDR3: CASSVAGSSREGGAGYTF. The DNA of the CDR3 is TGTGCCAGCAGCGTAGCTGGAAGTTCGCGTGAAGGAGGGGCGGGCTACACCTTC.

This chain joins TRBV9 and TRBJ2-6; 12 positions agree with TRBD2. Trimming at V came to 0 bases and at J to 0 bases, leaving 4 bases not matched to a gene. This CDR3 region has 19 residues. Per the germline V gene, CDR1 is SGDLS and CDR2 is YYNGEE. Written as DNA, the CDR3 is TGTGCCAGCAGCGTAGCACTAGCGGGGGGCAGCTCTGGGGCCAACGTCCTGACTTTC. Amino acid sequence: CASSVALAGGSSGANVLTF.

The chain couples TRBV19 to TRBJ2-2; 16 bases line up with TRBD2. The J segment lost 1 base and the V segment lost 4 bases, leaving 9 bases of the junction unmatched. This CDR3 comprises 20 residues. CDR1 is LNHDA, CDR2 SQIVND, per germline (reference sequence). CDR3 amino acids: CASSTPPGLAGGLNTGELFF. The CDR3 DNA reads as TGTGCCAGTAGTACCCCGCCGGGACTAGCGGGAGGGCTGAACACCGGGGAGCTGTTTTTT.

The chain links TRBV10-2 to TRBJ1-2; a weak D match, TRBD1 (5 bases). The CDR3 consists of 14 residues. CDR1 and CDR2 from the germline V gene are WSHSY and SAAADI. V was clipped by 6 bases and J by 4 bases, with 15 bases between them. Here the CDR3 reads CASSPTDGGYGYTF. CDR3 sequence (DNA): TGCGCCAGCAGCCCGACAGATGGTGGCTATGGCTACACCTTC.

The chain joins TRBV6-5 to TRBJ1-1, with D uncertain. The germline V gene encodes CDR1 MNHEY and CDR2 SVGAGI. The V end was cut by 7 bases, the J end by 6 bases, with 21 bases between. The CDR3 has 15 amino acids. CDR3 region: CASNAPPEVHSEAFF. The CDR3 bases are TGTGCCAGCAATGCTCCGCCGGAGGTTCACTCTGAAGCTTTCTTT.

The gene calls are TRBV5-1 and TRBJ1-2; maybe TRBD1 (5 bases). Per germline, CDR1 SGHRS and CDR2 YFSETQ. V was trimmed by 1 base and J by 8 bases, leaving 15 bases between them. The CDR3 consists of 14 residues. Here the CDR3 reads CASSLRGPGEGYTF. As DNA, the CDR3 is TGCGCCAGCAGCTTGCGGGGTCCGGGGGAAGGCTACACCTTC.

CDR3 amino acids: CSVRPGGVYNEQFF. Written as DNA, the CDR3 is TGCAGCGTTCGGCCCGGGGGGGTATACAATGAGCAGTTCTTC. This chain links TRBV29-1 with TRBJ2-1; 8 nucleotides match TRBD2. The J segment lost 4 bases and the V segment lost 5 bases, leaving 7 bases of the junction unmatched. Germline V gene sequence: CDR1 SQVTM, CDR2 ANQGSEA. This CDR3 spans 14 amino acids.

The genes are TRBV29-1 and TRBJ1-1; D call uncertain. CDR1 is SQVTM, CDR2 ANQGSEA, per germline. This CDR3 contains 13 residues. The germline V and J ends were trimmed by 4 bases and 1 base, with 10 bases remaining between them. The chain's CDR3 is CSVGRQENTEAFF. DNA for the CDR3: TGCAGCGTTGGAAGGCAGGAGAACACTGAAGCTTTCTTT.